This TCR beta chain was documented in a study of beta chain features in type 1 diabetes. Study-wide background: Regarding age, gender and cell yields, patients proved similar to healthy donors.

Unmatched junction bases numbered 10, after V lost 1 base and J lost 8 bases. CDR1 is SGHAT and CDR2 is FQNNGV in the germline V gene. The CDR3 loop spans 17 amino acids. Cells sorted by CD45RO/CCR7/CD25/CD127/CD95/CD27 comprised CD4+ naive, central memory, regulatory and stem cell-like memory cells. Populations isolated by sorting all had purity greater than 95%. This clone has a handful of counts. Its antigen is not identified. Sequencing targeted expressed TCRB transcripts, as all isolated RNA had been reverse transcribed. The assay was immunoSEQ multiplex PCR, and TCRdb's table has in-frame clones only and misses some. Of 350,000 or so clones listed, around a fifth are singletons. Points from the study as a whole: The naive, central memory and Treg TCRB repertoires of patients appeared to be more similar to one another than those of healthy donors.

The receptor comes from a woman aged 18 to 35 in good health. Material for sequencing was naive CD4+ T cells from blood. The V and J genes are TRBV11-2 and TRBJ2-2; TRBD2 matches at 10 bases. CDR3 DNA sequence: TGTGCCAGCAGCTTAGTAGTACTAGCGGGACCCCCGGGGGAGCTGTTTTTT. Protein product: CASSLVVLAGPPGELFF.